Each of the 14 T cell receptor beta chains below was sequenced from the same sample in a study of T cell repertoires in cytomegalovirus infection. TCRdb independently ran MiXCR on the reads; one entry per CDR3 protein. The sample has 200,000 or so distinct CDR3 sequences, 25% to 30% seen once. Specimen: PBMCs. The receptors were gathered from a human donor in good health (CMV status not recorded). Some clones in this sample may be carry-over from other donors' samples.

About this clonotype itself: A much larger clone is a single base away; this may be a read error. The J gene is TRBJ1-1, the V gene TRBV7-3; D might be TRBD1 (5 bases). Germline CDR1 and CDR2: SGHTA and FQGTGA. CDR3 size: 14 residues. With 1 base removed from V and 1 base from J, the gap between germline ends came to 7 bases. The CDR3 loop reads CASSLNRWNTEAFF. In DNA, the CDR3 is TGTGCCAGCAGCTTAAACAGGTGGAACACTGAAGCTTTCTTT.

This clonotype was observed a single time. J is TRBJ1-1 and V is TRBV5-1; 8 bases agree with TRBD1. With 3 bases clipped from V and 2 bases from J, the junction kept 6 bases outside the gene matches. The CDR3 is 15 amino acids. Germline V gene sequence: CDR1 SGHRS, CDR2 YFSETQ. CDR3 DNA: TGCGCCAGCAGCTATTACAGGGGGGCAAACACTGAAGCTTTCTTT. Protein product: CASSYYRGANTEAFF.

The gene calls are TRBV7-2 and TRBJ1-1; D might be TRBD1 (6 bases). The CDR3 spans 14 residues. From germline, CDR1 is SGHTA and CDR2 FQGNSA. Trimming left V 6 bases short and J 1 base short, with 12 bases between. The DNA for the CDR3 is TGTGCCAGCAGAAAACCGGGACAGAACACTGAAGCTTTCTTT. It codes for CASRKPGQNTEAFF.

A remark on this clonotype: A junction end diverges from the germline sequence, so it may reflect a read error. This chain connects TRBV19 to TRBJ2-1; D call uncertain. The CDR3 is made up of 16 amino acids. Per the germline V gene, CDR1 is LNHDA and CDR2 is SQIVND (reference sequence). This CDR3 is CASSMVGRLSHNEQFF. DNA for the CDR3: TGTGCCAGTAGTATGGTGGGTAGGCTCTCCCACAATGAGCAGTTCTTC.

To note about this clonotype: A much larger clonotype is one base distant, so this may be a read error. V is TRBV7-9 and J is TRBJ2-1, with D tentatively TRBD2 (5 bases). V was shortened by 3 bases and J by 15 bases, with 12 bases between the two germline ends. Germline CDR1 and CDR2: SEHNR and FQNEAQ (reference sequence). The CDR3 has 11 residues. CDR3: CASSFVGERFF. In nucleotides, the CDR3 is TGTGCCAGCAGCTTCGTCGGGGAGAGGTTCTTC.

In its sample, this clonotype was seen a few times. The V and J genes are TRBV2 and TRBJ2-1, with TRBD2 matching 14 bases. The CDR3 is made up of 15 amino acids. Germline assignment: CDR1 SNHLY and CDR2 FYNNEI. Trimming at V came to 5 bases and at J to 7 bases, leaving 4 bases not matched to a gene. The CDR3, as DNA: TGTGCCAGCAGTCCGACTAGCGGGGGGGCAAATGAGCAGTTCTTC. Its translation: CASSPTSGGANEQFF.

This clonotype was found a few times. The chain links TRBV2 to TRBJ2-3; no firm D call. The V end lost 6 bases, the J end lost 1 base, and 14 bases lay between the germline ends. The germline CDR1 and CDR2 sequences are SNHLY and FYNNEI. The CDR3 length is 15 residues. CDR3 loop: CASSPFSSGTDTQYF. The DNA of the CDR3 is TGTGCCAGCAGCCCTTTTAGTTCAGGCACAGATACGCAGTATTTT.

V usage is TRBV12-3 or TRBV12-4 and J usage is TRBJ2-3, with a possible D match to TRBD1 (5 bases). Trimming took off 2 bases at V and 3 bases at J, with 12 bases between the two ends. CDR3 size: 15 residues. CDR3 sequence reads: CASSLLGAATDTQYF. In DNA, the CDR3 is TGTGCCAGCAGTTTACTTGGGGCCGCAACAGATACGCAGTATTTT.

This clonotype showed up just a few times. V gene TRBV6-2 or TRBV6-3 combines with J gene TRBJ2-3, with D perhaps TRBD2 (5 bases). CDR1 and CDR2 (germline): MNHEY, SVGEGT. The V gene lost 2 bases and the J gene lost 5 bases, with 11 bases spanning the gap. This CDR3 has 14 residues. CDR3 in amino acids: CASSYGSEGDTQYF. CDR3 DNA sequence: TGTGCCAGCAGTTACGGTAGCGAGGGAGATACGCAGTATTTT.

This clonotype was observed at least ten times. CDR3 coding DNA: TGTGCCAGCAGCTTAAAGGGGGCCGGGGAGCAGTACTTC. Residues: CASSLKGAGEQYF. The J gene is TRBJ2-7, the V gene TRBV7-6, with 7 bases lining up with TRBD1. Trimming removed 2 bases from V and 7 bases from J; junction bases left unmatched: 5. CDR1 is SGHVS, CDR2 FNYEAQ, per germline. This CDR3 region has 13 residues.

This clonotype was recorded many times. The gene calls are TRBV7-2 and TRBJ2-2; 7 positions agree with TRBD1. CDR1 and CDR2 (germline): SGHTA, FQGNSA. J lost 0 bases, V lost 7 bases, and 14 bases had no gene match. This CDR3 has 18 amino acids. The CDR3 sequence is CASTARGRGTANTGELFF. CDR3 in DNA: TGTGCCAGCACGGCACGGGGCAGGGGGACCGCGAACACCGGGGAGCTGTTTTTT.

This sequence joins TRBV9 and TRBJ2-4; 9 positions match TRBD1. Trimming took 4 bases from V and 6 from J; bases not matched to a gene: 8. The V gene's germline CDR1 is SGDLS and CDR2 YYNGEE. The CDR3 totals 15 residues. CDR3: CASSPDGQGRNIQYF. The CDR3 DNA is TGTGCCAGCAGCCCCGACGGACAGGGGCGAAACATTCAGTACTTC.

This clonotype was detected many times. The V and J genes are TRBV7-2 and TRBJ2-2, with D perhaps being TRBD1 or TRBD2 (5 bases each). Germline assignment: CDR1 SGHTA and CDR2 FQGNSA. Trimming took 5 bases from V and 7 from J, leaving 8 bases between them. The CDR3 covers 12 residues. The CDR3 region is CASSQRGGELFF. The CDR3 DNA reads TGTGCCAGCAGCCAGAGGGGCGGGGAGCTGTTTTTT.

The chain links TRBV28 to TRBJ2-3, with D perhaps being TRBD1 or TRBD2 (6 bases each). Germline CDR1 and CDR2: MDHEN and SYDVKM. The CDR3 covers 15 residues. V lost 5 bases, J lost 5 bases, and 17 bases lay in between. Here the CDR3 DNA reads TGTGCCAGCAGTGGCGGGACACGGGCGGGAGATACGCAGTATTTT. Its translation: CASSGGTRAGDTQYF.